This T cell receptor beta chain originates from a study of technical replicates of blood from several donors. The table came from immunoSEQ multiplex PCR; TCRdb's copy has only in-frame clones and leaves some out. The sample shows approximately 99,000 clones, around 96% of them seen only once. CDR1 is SGHRS, CDR2 YFSETQ, per germline. Trimming took off 6 bases at V and 7 bases at J, with 22 bases between the two ends. CDR3 length: 16 amino acids. The TCR sequence derives from a human donor in good health. The source material was T cells isolated from PBMCs. The J gene is TRBJ2-2, the V gene TRBV5-1, with D possibly matching TRBD2 (6 bases). The CDR3 here is CASTGGPQRGGGELFF. As DNA, the CDR3 is TGCGCCAGCACTGGGGGACCACAACGGGGAGGCGGGGAGCTGTTTTTT.